Shown below are 25 T cell receptor beta chains from a single sample sequenced in a study of blood T cells in healthy people across ages. Using a J-beta primer mix together with a sample-barcoded 5' primer, a second PCR was run for roughly 7 to 12 cycles. TCRdb called the 5' RACE reads again in MiXCR, with one record for every CDR3 protein. This table has 750,000 to 950,000 distinct CDR3 sequences, 25% to 35% appearing once. The sample also formed part of further work on T cells of mothers and their children.

The sequencing input was blood. Every receptor here comes from a woman aged 40 to 55 in good health.

This clonotype was recorded a few times. V gene TRBV28 combines with J gene TRBJ1-1; D is possibly TRBD1 (5 bases). Germline V gives CDR1 MDHEN, CDR2 SYDVKM. V lost 7 bases and J 0 bases, leaving 18 bases between the germline ends. The CDR3 has 16 residues. CDR3 nucleotides: TGTGCCAGCATACCGCAGGGTCGAAGAATGAACACTGAAGCTTTCTTT. Encoded protein: CASIPQGRRMNTEAFF.

This clonotype has just a few counts. The chain combines TRBV20-1 with TRBJ1-6; tentative D call: TRBD1 (6 bases). There are 16 residues in the CDR3. CDR1 is DFQATT and CDR2 is SNEGSKA in the germline V gene (reference sequence). V lost 7 bases and J lost 8, with 24 bases in between. CDR3 sequence reads: CSVAAQGYLSDSPLHF. CDR3 DNA: TGCAGTGTTGCAGCACAGGGTTACCTGTCGGATTCACCCCTCCACTTT.

This rearrangement joins TRBV5-1 to TRBJ2-6, with 8 bases fitting TRBD1. The CDR3 runs 16 residues. CDR1 SGHRS and CDR2 YFSETQ come from the germline V gene. With V trimmed by 4 bases and J by 4 bases, 7 bases remained unmatched. CDR3 amino acids: CASSGRTGFGANVLTF. CDR3 sequence (DNA): TGCGCCAGCAGCGGACGGACAGGGTTCGGGGCCAACGTCCTGACTTTC. Drawing the rest from reference TRBV5-1 and TRBJ2-6, the complete variable domain is KAGVTQTPRYLIKTRGQQVTLSCSPISGHRSVSWYQQTPGQGLQFLFEYFSETQRNKGNFPGRFSGRQFSNSRSEMNVSTLELGDSALYLCASSGRTGFGANVLTFGAGSRLTVL.

The chain uses TRBV27 and TRBJ1-1, with 8 bases fitting TRBD1. Germline V lookup: CDR1 MNHEY, CDR2 SMNVEV (reference sequence). The CDR3 is 15 amino acids. Germline trimming cut 6 bases from V and 4 bases from J; bases unmatched to any gene: 10. This CDR3 is CASSWAGGIGTEAFF. The DNA of the CDR3 is TGTGCCAGCAGCTGGGCAGGGGGCATCGGCACTGAAGCTTTCTTT.

This clonotype was observed many times. The CDR3 region has the DNA TGCGCCAGCAGCTTGTGGGGCAGGGAGGCCTACAATGAGCAGTTCTTC. Translation gives CASSLWGREAYNEQFF. The gene calls are TRBV5-1 and TRBJ2-1; maybe TRBD2 (6 bases). With 1 base removed from V and 2 bases from J, the gap between germline ends came to 13 bases. The CDR3 is 16 amino acids. CDR1 and CDR2 from the germline V gene are SGHRS and YFSETQ.

This chain links TRBV5-1 with TRBJ2-7; TRBD1 agrees at 7 bases. J gave up 1 base and V 3 bases, and 7 bases lay outside the gene matches. The CDR3 loop spans 15 amino acids. In germline, CDR1 is SGHRS, CDR2 YFSETQ. The DNA for the CDR3 is TGCGCCAGCAGCTGGACAGGTGAAAGGTCCTACGAGCAGTACTTC. Its protein product is CASSWTGERSYEQYF.

The V and J genes are TRBV29-1 and TRBJ2-3; the D gene could be TRBD1 or TRBD2 (7 bases each). V dropped 3 bases and J dropped 4 bases, with 17 bases sitting between them. Germline lookup yields CDR1 SQVTM and CDR2 ANQGSEA. The CDR3 runs 15 residues. CDR3 protein: CSVDGLGGLPDTQYF. For the CDR3, the DNA is TGCAGCGTTGATGGACTAGGGGGCCTGCCAGATACGCAGTATTTT.

As regards this clonotype: A far larger clone is one nucleotide away, so this likely arose from a read error. The chain uses TRBV14 and TRBJ1-1; D may be TRBD1 (5 bases). Trimming took 4 bases from V and 1 from J, leaving 7 bases between them. The germline V gene has CDR1 SGHDN and CDR2 FVKESK. There are 13 residues in the CDR3. For the CDR3, the DNA is TGTGCCAGCAGCCGACAGCGGAACACTGAAGCTTTCTTT. Its protein product is CASSRQRNTEAFF.

Many counts were recorded for this clonotype. The rearrangement joins TRBV29-1 to TRBJ2-5; possible D gene TRBD2, 7 bases. The CDR3 spans 13 residues. CDR1 is SQVTM, CDR2 ANQGSEA, per germline. The V and J ends lost 8 bases and 3 bases respectively, with 16 bases between them. The CDR3: CSSSGTKKETQYF. The DNA of the CDR3 is TGCAGCTCCAGCGGGACAAAAAAAGAGACCCAGTACTTC.

This clonotype was counted ten times or more. The chain has TRBV18 and TRBJ1-5; 7 nucleotides agree with TRBD1. The length of the CDR3 is 15 residues. Germline CDR1 KGHSH, CDR2 LQKENI. V lost 2 bases, J lost 4 bases, and 5 bases stayed unmatched. The CDR3 reads CASSPSRDRNQPQHF. For the CDR3, the DNA is TGTGCCAGCTCACCATCCCGGGACAGAAATCAGCCCCAGCATTTT.

The CDR3 sequence: CASSQWDLAASTYEQYF. In nucleotides, the CDR3 is TGTGCCAGCAGCCAATGGGATCTCGCGGCCAGTACCTACGAGCAGTACTTC. This chain connects TRBV3-1 to TRBJ2-7, with D uncertain. V gave up 2 bases and J gave up 2 bases, with 19 bases separating them. Germline V CDR1 and CDR2: LGHDT, YNNKEL (reference sequence). This CDR3 spans 17 amino acids.

This clonotype occurred a few times. This rearrangement joins TRBV28 to TRBJ1-5, with TRBD1 matching over 8 bases. This CDR3 contains 19 residues. The J segment lost 0 bases and the V segment lost 4 bases, leaving 14 bases of the junction unmatched. The germline V gene has CDR1 MDHEN and CDR2 SYDVKM. DNA of the CDR3: TGTGCCAGCAGTTCCATATTCCTCGACAGGGGATATAGCAATCAGCCCCAGCATTTT. Translated: CASSSIFLDRGYSNQPQHF.

In the case of this clonotype: Given a much more abundant clone one base away, this may be a read error. This chain connects TRBV9 to TRBJ2-3; a weak D match, TRBD1 (6 bases). Trimming removed 2 bases from V and 6 bases from J, with 13 bases in between. CDR3 length: 14 amino acids. Per the germline V gene, CDR1 is SGDLS and CDR2 is YYNGEE. The CDR3 DNA follows: TGTGCCAGCAGCGTGGCAGGGGCTGAGGATACGCAGTATTTT. It specifies CASSVAGAEDTQYF.

This clonotype appeared a few times. At one of its ends the junction is not consistent with the germline gene, which may arise from a read error. V is TRBV6-6 and J is TRBJ2-7; a weak D match, TRBD2 (5 bases). The CDR3 contains 14 residues. Looked up from germline, CDR1 is MNHNY and CDR2 is SVGAGI (reference sequence). The CDR3 reads CASSYSVFGGELYF. CDR3 in DNA: TGTGCCAGCAGTTACTCGGTCTTTGGAGGAGAGCTGTACTTC.

This chain connects TRBV30 to TRBJ2-1; a possible D gene is TRBD2 (6 bases). CDR3 length: 10 residues. The germline CDR1 and CDR2 sequences are GTSNPN and SVGIG (reference sequence). Between the trimmed V and J ends, which lost 2 bases and 13 bases, there was a span of 9 bases. CDR3 coding DNA: TGTGCCTGGAGTAGGGAGGACCAGTTCTTC. This gives the protein CAWSREDQFF.

The chain links TRBV20-1 to TRBJ2-7; D might be TRBD1 (5 bases). Between the trimmed V and J ends, which lost 2 bases and 9 bases, there was a span of 11 bases. This CDR3 has 11 residues. Per the germline V gene, CDR1 is DFQATT and CDR2 is SNEGSKA (reference sequence). CDR3 DNA: TGCAGTGCTAGACAGGGAAACGGGCAGTACTTC. Its protein product is CSARQGNGQYF.

This clonotype was found a few times. The V and J genes are TRBV15 and TRBJ1-1; D perhaps matches TRBD1 (5 bases). The ends were cut back, 5 bases at V and 1 base at J, with 11 bases in the middle. CDR3 length: 14 amino acids. Germline V gives CDR1 LNHNV, CDR2 YYDKDF (reference sequence). The CDR3 sequence is CATSRGGKNTEAFF. The CDR3 nucleotides are TGTGCCACCAGCCGTGGGGGGAAGAACACTGAAGCTTTCTTT.

This clonotype was found a few times. This chain joins TRBV20-1 and TRBJ1-2, with D possibly matching TRBD1 (5 bases). The length of the CDR3 is 15 residues. Trimming took off 4 bases at V and 4 bases at J, with 19 bases between the two ends. The germline gives CDR1 DFQATT, CDR2 SNEGSKA (reference sequence). CDR3 in DNA: TGCAGTGCTACCACCTCGGACATCTTCGCCTATGGCTACACCTTC. Protein product: CSATTSDIFAYGYTF.

The CDR3 loop is CASSTQRGSYNEQFF. In DNA form, the CDR3 reads TGCGCCAGCAGCACTCAGCGGGGCTCCTACAATGAGCAGTTCTTC. The chain recombines TRBV4-1 with TRBJ2-1; 7 bases map to TRBD2. V was pared by 5 bases and J by 0 bases, with 4 bases of the junction left unmatched. CDR1 and CDR2 from the germline V gene are MGHRA and YSYEKL. The CDR3 length is 15 residues.

This sequence joins TRBV12-3 or TRBV12-4 and TRBJ1-1; D might be TRBD1 (5 bases). V shed 6 bases and J shed 6 bases, with 20 bases lying between them. The CDR3 totals 15 residues. The CDR3 here is CASRSRRGPQAEAFF. The CDR3 region has the DNA TGTGCCAGCAGATCAAGGAGGGGCCCGCAGGCTGAAGCTTTCTTT.

This clonotype was recorded many times. This chain links TRBV7-3 with TRBJ2-1; no definite D call. The germline V and J ends were trimmed by 5 bases and 9 bases, with 11 bases remaining between them. The CDR3 contains 12 residues. CDR1 is SGHTA and CDR2 is FQGTGA in the germline V gene. CDR3 loop: CASSPPLGEQFF. In nucleotides, the CDR3 is TGTGCCAGCAGCCCGCCTTTAGGTGAGCAGTTCTTC. The full variable domain, with the rest looked up from reference TRBV7-3 and TRBJ2-1, is GAGVSQTPSNKVTEKGKYVELRCDPISGHTALYWYRQSLGQGPEFLIYFQGTGAADDSGLPNDRFFAVRPEGSVSTLKIQRTERGDSAVYLCASSPPLGEQFFGPGTRLTVL.

This clonotype was counted between two and nine times. The chain uses TRBV7-9 and TRBJ2-6, with TRBD1 identical over 10 bases. Germline V gene sequence: CDR1 SEHNR, CDR2 FQNEAQ (reference sequence). The CDR3 is 19 residues long. V shed 7 bases and J 3 bases; nucleotides not matched to a gene: 15. CDR3 protein: CASTHHPGTGESGANVLTF. CDR3 sequence (DNA): TGTGCCAGCACCCATCACCCCGGGACAGGGGAAAGTGGGGCCAACGTCCTGACTTTC.

This clonotype was seen a few times. The rearrangement uses TRBV4-1 and TRBJ1-2; D is unclear. This CDR3 region has 16 residues. Germline assignment: CDR1 MGHRA and CDR2 YSYEKL. Trimming cost V 0 bases and J 6 bases, with 17 bases left between them. In DNA form, the CDR3 reads TGCGCCAGCAGCCAAGAAACGGGAGGGCTTTGGGATGGCTACACCTTC. Translation: CASSQETGGLWDGYTF.

A remark on this clonotype: This may come from a read error, since a much larger clone is one base off. The rearrangement joins TRBV12-3 or TRBV12-4 to TRBJ2-5; weak D call: TRBD1 (6 bases). Trimming removed 5 bases from V and 2 bases from J, with 12 bases in between. This CDR3 is 14 amino acids long. The CDR3: CASSPEDRQETQYF. As DNA, the CDR3 is TGTGCCAGCAGTCCGGAGGACAGACAAGAGACCCAGTACTTC.

The chain carries TRBV7-9 and TRBJ2-7, with a tentative D call TRBD1 (5 bases). Looked up from germline, CDR1 is SEHNR and CDR2 is FQNEAQ (reference sequence). The CDR3 loop spans 16 amino acids. Trimming stripped 5 bases from V and 7 bases from J, with 24 bases between. The CDR3 reads CASSRLVGQGVHEQYF. CDR3 DNA sequence: TGTGCCAGCAGCCGCCTAGTAGGGCAGGGTGTCCATGAGCAGTACTTC.